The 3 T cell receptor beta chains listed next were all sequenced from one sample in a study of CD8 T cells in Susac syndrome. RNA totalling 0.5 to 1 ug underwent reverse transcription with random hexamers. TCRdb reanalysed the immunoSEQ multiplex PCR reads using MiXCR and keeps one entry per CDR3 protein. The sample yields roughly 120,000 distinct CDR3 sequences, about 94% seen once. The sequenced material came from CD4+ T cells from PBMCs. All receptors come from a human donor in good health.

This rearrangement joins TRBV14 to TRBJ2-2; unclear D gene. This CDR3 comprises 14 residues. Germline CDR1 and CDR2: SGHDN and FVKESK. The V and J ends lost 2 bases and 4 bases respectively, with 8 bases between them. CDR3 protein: CASSQTALTGELFF. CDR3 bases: TGTGCCAGCAGCCAAACTGCCCTCACCGGGGAGCTGTTTTTT.

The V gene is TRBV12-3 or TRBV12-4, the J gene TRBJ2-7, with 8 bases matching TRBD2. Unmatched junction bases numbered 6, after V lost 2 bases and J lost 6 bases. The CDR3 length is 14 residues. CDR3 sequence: CASSLRGGATEQYF. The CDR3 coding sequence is TGTGCCAGCAGTTTACGGGGGGGAGCTACCGAGCAGTACTTC.

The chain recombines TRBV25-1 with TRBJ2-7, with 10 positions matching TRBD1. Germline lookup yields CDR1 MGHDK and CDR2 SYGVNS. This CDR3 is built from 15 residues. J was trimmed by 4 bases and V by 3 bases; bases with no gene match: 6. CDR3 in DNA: TGTGCCAGCAGTGATTGGGGGACAGGGGCGTACGAGCAGTACTTC. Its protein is CASSDWGTGAYEQYF.